This T cell receptor (beta chain) was observed in a study of cytomegalovirus exposure and HLA in healthy donors. The overall study: Caucasian-associated ancestry cluster membership applied to around 76% of a few hundred genotyped donors. General study points: Later analysis indicated greater clonal expansion among HLA-associated TCR beta chains than among equally common other chains. Researchers reported from a later analysis that most CMV-associated TCR beta chains appeared HLA-restricted. Reported findings show TCR beta sequences accurately forecast HLA-A and HLA-B alleles in most subjects.

With regard to this clone: Its antigen is still unknown.

V gave up 5 bases and J gave up 0 bases; unmatched junction bases: 6. The CDR3 sequence is 14 residues long. Germline V gene data show CDR1 as GTSNPN and CDR2 as SVGIG (reference sequence). PCR employed 60 Vbeta and 13 Jbeta primers. TCRdb's copy holds only in-frame clones and misses some; the assay was immunoSEQ multiplex PCR. This table holds 75,000 to 90,000 clones. The receptor comes from a woman aged 55-70 years in good health and CMV-seronegative. V and J are TRBV30 and TRBJ2-7; 8 positions agree with TRBD1. Input material: PBMCs. CDR3 region: CAWGTGLSSYEQYF. CDR3 in DNA: TGTGCCTGGGGGACAGGTCTTAGCTCCTACGAGCAGTACTTC.